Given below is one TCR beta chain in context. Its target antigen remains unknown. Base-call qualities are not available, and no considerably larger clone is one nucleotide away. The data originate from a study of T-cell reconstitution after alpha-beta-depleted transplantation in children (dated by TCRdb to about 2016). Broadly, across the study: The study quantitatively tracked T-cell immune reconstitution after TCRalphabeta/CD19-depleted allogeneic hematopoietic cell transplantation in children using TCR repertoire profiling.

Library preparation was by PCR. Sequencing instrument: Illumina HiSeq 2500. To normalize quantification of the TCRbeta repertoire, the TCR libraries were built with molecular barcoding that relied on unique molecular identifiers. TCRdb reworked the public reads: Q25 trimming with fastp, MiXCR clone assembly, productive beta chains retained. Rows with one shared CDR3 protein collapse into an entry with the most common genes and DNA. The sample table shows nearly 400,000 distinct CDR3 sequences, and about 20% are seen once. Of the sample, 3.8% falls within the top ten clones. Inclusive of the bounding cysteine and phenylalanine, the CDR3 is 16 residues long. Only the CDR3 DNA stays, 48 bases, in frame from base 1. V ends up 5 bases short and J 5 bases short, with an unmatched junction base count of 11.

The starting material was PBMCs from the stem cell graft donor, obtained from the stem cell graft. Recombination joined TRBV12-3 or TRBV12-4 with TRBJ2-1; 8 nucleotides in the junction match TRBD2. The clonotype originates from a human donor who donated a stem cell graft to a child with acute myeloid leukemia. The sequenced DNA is TGTGCCAGCAGTCCCACTAGCGGCCCAAGGGACAATGAGCAGTTCTTC. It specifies CASSPTSGPRDNEQFF.